The 3 T cell receptor beta chains reported below all come from one sample, sequenced in a study of vaccination and CD4 T cells after COVID-19. Time point denoted: late sampling 161 to 241 days after vaccination in a few convalescent patients. Each CDR3 protein gets one entry after TCRdb re-called the PCR reads with MiXCR. The table has 26,000 or so distinct CDR3 sequences, approximately 51% seen once. Sequenced material: CD4+ T cells from blood, taken about 7 months after SARS-CoV-2 vaccination. These receptors were taken from a human donor who had recovered from COVID-19.

This clonotype occurred a few times. V is TRBV7-9 and J is TRBJ2-2, with 12 bases lining up with TRBD2. J gave up 2 bases and V 6 bases, and 10 bases lay outside the gene matches. The CDR3 contains 18 residues. Germline V gene data show CDR1 as SEHNR and CDR2 as FQNEAQ (reference sequence). DNA of the CDR3: TGTGCCAGCAGACGAAGACTAGCGGGAGATATTAACACCGGGGAGCTGTTTTTT. It yields the protein CASRRRLAGDINTGELFF.

The chain couples TRBV24-1 to TRBJ2-1, with TRBD2 as a possible D gene (5 bases). From germline, CDR1 is KGHDR and CDR2 SFDVKD. V shed 6 bases and J shed 8 bases, with 7 bases lying between them. There are 11 residues in the CDR3. CDR3 region: CATSRGHEQFF. The DNA for the CDR3 is TGTGCCACCAGTCGGGGTCATGAGCAGTTCTTC.

V is TRBV12-1 and J is TRBJ2-3; the table gives TRBD1 as D, unverified against the DNA. TRBV12-1 is described as a pseudogene. This CDR3 has 15 residues. CDR3: CASSLRGTGTDTQYF. For the CDR3, the DNA is TGTGCCAGCAGCTTAAGAGGGACGGGCACAGATACGCAGTATTTT.